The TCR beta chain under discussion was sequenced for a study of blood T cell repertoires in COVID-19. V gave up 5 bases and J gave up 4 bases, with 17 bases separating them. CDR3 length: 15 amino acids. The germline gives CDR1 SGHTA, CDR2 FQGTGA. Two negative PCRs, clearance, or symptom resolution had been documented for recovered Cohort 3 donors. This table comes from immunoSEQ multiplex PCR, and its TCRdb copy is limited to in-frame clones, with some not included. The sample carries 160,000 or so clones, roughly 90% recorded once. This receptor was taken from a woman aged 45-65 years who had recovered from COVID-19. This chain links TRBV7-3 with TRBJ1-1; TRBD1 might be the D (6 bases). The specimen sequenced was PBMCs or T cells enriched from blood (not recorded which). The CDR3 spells CASSMTGGGGTEAFF. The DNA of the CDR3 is TGTGCCAGCAGCATGACAGGCGGGGGTGGCACTGAAGCTTTCTTT.